The 22 T cell receptor beta chains reported below all come from one sample, sequenced in a study of shared clonotypes between healthy human individuals. Assay: immunoSEQ multiplex PCR; the TCRdb copy retains only in-frame clones and omits some. The table shows millions of clones, with 93% occurring only once. Material: naive CD4+ T cells from PBMCs. Subset of the sample: CD45RA+ positively selected. These receptors came from a man younger than 35 in good health. Some clones in this sample may be carry-over from other donors' samples.

V and J are TRBV27 and TRBJ2-2; a possible D gene is TRBD1 (6 bases). The length of the CDR3 is 19 residues. Trimming shortened V by 5 bases and J by 4 bases, and 26 bases separated the two germline ends. CDR1 MNHEY and CDR2 SMNVEV come from the germline V gene (reference sequence). CDR3 nucleotides: TGTGCCAGCAGTCGATTCGCCCTAGGGAAACAGGGAAGCACCGGGGAGCTGTTTTTT. This translates into CASSRFALGKQGSTGELFF.

As concerns this clone: Additional DNA sequences in this sample encode the identical CDR3. The chain employs TRBV27 and TRBJ2-7; 7 bases align to TRBD1. The CDR3 has 14 amino acids. V gave up 4 bases and J gave up 2 bases; unmatched junction bases: 5. Per germline, CDR1 MNHEY and CDR2 SMNVEV (reference sequence). CDR3 nucleotides: TGTGCCAGCAGTTCCCACAGGGGTCCCTACGAGCAGTACTTC. Its protein is CASSSHRGPYEQYF.

The gene calls are TRBV2 and TRBJ1-5; possible D gene TRBD1, 6 bases. The CDR3 length is 14 residues. The germline gives CDR1 SNHLY, CDR2 FYNNEI. Trimming removed 8 bases at V and 2 bases at J, with 13 bases between. The CDR3 protein is CASGKGGGNQPQHF. Written as DNA, the CDR3 is TGTGCCAGCGGCAAAGGGGGGGGCAATCAGCCCCAGCATTTT.

The gene calls are TRBV5-1 and TRBJ1-2; D remains ambiguous. This CDR3 contains 12 residues. Looked up from germline, CDR1 is SGHRS and CDR2 is YFSETQ. V was trimmed by 0 bases and J by 6 bases, leaving 6 bases between them. The CDR3 spells CASSLDAHGYTF. The CDR3 DNA is TGCGCCAGCAGCTTGGACGCTCATGGCTACACCTTC.

As to this clone: The same CDR3 can be traced to other DNA sequences in this sample. This chain uses TRBV6-1 with TRBJ2-3, with 11 bases fitting TRBD2. The CDR3 is made up of 15 amino acids. CDR1 is MNHNS and CDR2 is SASEGT in the germline V gene. The trim removed 5 bases at V and 1 base at J, leaving 2 bases unmatched. As DNA, the CDR3 is TGTGCCAGCAGTCGGACTAGCGGGCGCACAGATACGCAGTATTTT. This encodes CASSRTSGRTDTQYF.

V and J are TRBV30 and TRBJ2-1; 9 bases match TRBD1. Per germline, CDR1 GTSNPN and CDR2 SVGIG (reference sequence). The CDR3 loop spans 15 amino acids. Trimming at V came to 1 base and at J to 4 bases, leaving 5 bases not matched to a gene. DNA for the CDR3: TGTGCCTGGAGTGCCGACAGGGGGGGTTACAATGAGCAGTTCTTC. Its protein is CAWSADRGGYNEQFF.

The chain couples TRBV9 to TRBJ1-1, with unresolved D. In germline, CDR1 is SGDLS, CDR2 YYNGEE. This CDR3 contains 14 residues. V was shortened by 4 bases and J by 0 bases, with 10 bases between the two germline ends. CDR3: CASSPRSMNTEAFF. The CDR3, as DNA: TGTGCCAGCAGCCCCCGATCGATGAACACTGAAGCTTTCTTT.

The gene calls are TRBV9 and TRBJ2-3; D is unclear. The germline CDR1 and CDR2 sequences are SGDLS and YYNGEE. The CDR3 is made up of 15 amino acids. The germline V and J ends were trimmed by 3 bases and 0 bases, with 11 bases remaining between them. CDR3 nucleotide sequence: TGTGCCAGCAGCGCACCCCGAACTAGCACAGATACGCAGTATTTT. The encoded protein is CASSAPRTSTDTQYF.

The chain combines TRBV5-1 with TRBJ2-7; TRBD2 agrees at 7 bases. CDR1 and CDR2 (germline): SGHRS, YFSETQ. CDR3 size: 15 residues. The V and J ends lost 1 base and 3 bases, in that order; junction bases with no gene match: 7. The chain's CDR3 is CASSLIPSGLYEQYF. The CDR3 nucleotides are TGCGCCAGCAGCTTGATTCCTAGCGGCCTCTACGAGCAGTACTTC.

The chain couples TRBV5-1 to TRBJ2-7, with TRBD1 identical over 9 bases. The V segment lost 2 bases and the J segment 5 bases; nucleotides outside the gene matches: 2. CDR1 and CDR2 from the germline V gene are SGHRS and YFSETQ. The CDR3 covers 13 residues. The CDR3 coding sequence is TGCGCCAGCAGCTTTAGGACAGGGGACGAGCAGTACTTC. Translation gives CASSFRTGDEQYF.

This chain connects TRBV7-2 to TRBJ2-7, with TRBD2 as a possible D gene (6 bases). V was shortened by 5 bases and J by 4 bases, with 21 bases between the two germline ends. Germline V CDR1 and CDR2: SGHTA, FQGNSA. The CDR3 covers 16 residues. CDR3 coding DNA: TGTGCCAGCAGCCCAGCTGGGGGGTCCCAGCGGTACGAGCAGTACTTC. Translation gives CASSPAGGSQRYEQYF.

The V call is TRBV4-3, the J call TRBJ2-1; D is unresolved. Germline V gene sequence: CDR1 LGHNA, CDR2 YSLEER. CDR3 length equals 11 residues. Trimming stripped 3 bases from V and 4 bases from J, with 1 base between. The CDR3 nucleotides are TGCGCCAGCAGCCATTACAATGAGCAGTTCTTC. Its translation is CASSHYNEQFF.

The chain uses TRBV18 and TRBJ1-3; D is uncertain. The V and J ends lost 0 bases and 0 bases respectively, with 12 bases between them. This CDR3 comprises 17 residues. The germline V gene encodes CDR1 KGHSH and CDR2 LQKENI. The CDR3 coding sequence is TGTGCCAGCTCACCACCGGGTAAAGGGAGCTCTGGAAACACCATATATTTT. Its protein product is CASSPPGKGSSGNTIYF. The variable domain in full, completed from reference TRBV18 and TRBJ1-3, reads NAGVMQNPRHLVRRRGQEARLRCSPMKGHSHVYWYRQLPEEGLKFMVYLQKENIIDESGMPKERFSAEFPKEGPSILRIQQVVRGDSAAYFCASSPPGKGSSGNTIYFGEGSWLTVV.

The V gene is TRBV9, the J gene TRBJ2-3; D call uncertain. Trimming shortened V by 0 bases and J by 10 bases, and 15 bases separated the two germline ends. CDR3 length equals 14 residues. CDR1 is SGDLS, CDR2 YYNGEE, per germline. The CDR3 DNA is TGTGCCAGCAGCGTAGGAACAGCTCCCGGCCCGCAGTATTTT. Encoded protein: CASSVGTAPGPQYF.

This clone came up once. The rearrangement joins TRBV2 to TRBJ2-3, with a tentative D call TRBD2 (5 bases). CDR1 is SNHLY and CDR2 is FYNNEI in the germline V gene. The CDR3 length is 15 residues. The ends were cut back, 3 bases at V and 0 bases at J, with 10 bases in the middle. The DNA for the CDR3 is TGTGCCAGCAGTGATCGGGAAGCTAGCACAGATACGCAGTATTTT. Translated, it gives CASSDREASTDTQYF.

The V call is TRBV6-6, the J call TRBJ2-3, with 11 bases that match TRBD2. The CDR3 covers 15 residues. Germline CDR1 MNHNY, CDR2 SVGAGI (reference sequence). Germline trimming cut 4 bases from V and 7 bases from J; bases unmatched to any gene: 7. This CDR3 is CASSSPSGRTYTQYF. CDR3 sequence (DNA): TGTGCCAGCAGTTCCCCTAGCGGGAGGACGTATACGCAGTATTTT.

The genes are TRBV27 and TRBJ2-3; D unresolved. Trimming took 6 bases from V and 4 from J, leaving 11 bases between them. The CDR3 is made up of 13 amino acids. The germline V gene encodes CDR1 MNHEY and CDR2 SMNVEV (reference sequence). CDR3 protein: CASSPQRPDTQYF. In nucleotides, the CDR3 is TGTGCCAGCAGCCCACAAAGGCCAGATACGCAGTATTTT.

J is TRBJ2-1 and V is TRBV7-8, with TRBD2 matching 13 bases. The junction had 8 bases not matched to a gene; V was cut back by 5 bases and J by 4 bases. The CDR3 is 17 residues long. Germline CDR1 and CDR2: SGHVS and FQNEAQ. CDR3 DNA: TGTGCCAGCAGCCCCCGACTAGCGGGGGGATATTACAATGAGCAGTTCTTC. Translating gives CASSPRLAGGYYNEQFF.

The chain is built from TRBV6-6 and TRBJ2-7; D tentatively reads TRBD1 or TRBD2 (5 bases each). V lost 4 bases and J 8 bases, leaving 18 bases between the germline ends. The CDR3 sequence is 14 residues long. CDR1 and CDR2 from the germline V gene are MNHNY and SVGAGI (reference sequence). CDR3 sequence reads: CASSSRSQGVQQYF. In nucleotides, the CDR3 is TGTGCCAGCAGTTCCAGGAGCCAGGGAGTCCAGCAGTACTTC.

This clone was observed a single time. This chain uses TRBV28 with TRBJ1-3; 7 bases are shared with TRBD1. CDR3 length: 17 amino acids. Germline lookup yields CDR1 MDHEN and CDR2 SYDVKM. After removal of 5 bases from V and 2 bases from J, the junction contained 12 bases not matched to a gene. DNA of the CDR3: TGTGCCAGCAGTGGGCTCTACCCTGGGACAGCTGGAAACACCATATATTTT. Amino acids: CASSGLYPGTAGNTIYF.

Regarding this clone: The same CDR3 arises from other DNA sequences in this sample as well. This chain joins TRBV5-1 and TRBJ2-7; tentatively, D is TRBD2 (6 bases). The germline V and J ends were trimmed by 0 bases and 0 bases, with 7 bases remaining between them. Per the germline V gene, CDR1 is SGHRS and CDR2 is YFSETQ. The CDR3 length is 14 residues. CDR3 bases: TGCGCCAGCAGCTTGGCGGGAGTCTCCTACGAGCAGTACTTC. This encodes CASSLAGVSYEQYF.

The J gene is TRBJ2-3, the V gene TRBV7-3; 12 bases line up with TRBD2. CDR1 is SGHTA and CDR2 is FQGTGA in the germline V gene. The CDR3 consists of 15 residues. The V and J ends lost 4 bases and 5 bases, in that order; junction bases with no gene match: 4. The CDR3 here is CASSSRLAGVDTQYF. In nucleotides, the CDR3 is TGTGCCAGCAGCTCCCGACTAGCGGGAGTAGATACGCAGTATTTT.